This entry lists 26 T cell receptor beta chains sequenced from one sample in a study of response to subunit inactivated influenza vaccine. TCRdb fed the RT-PCR reads into MiXCR, producing one record per CDR3 protein. The sample lists 200,000 to 300,000 distinct CDR3 sequences; more than 10% were seen once. Here the sequenced sample was non-naive T cells sorted from PBMCs, taken 14 to 15 days before vaccination. Source of these receptors: a man aged 45-60 years who received an inactivated influenza vaccine.

This clonotype occurred many times. The gene calls are TRBV5-6 and TRBJ2-3, with 12 positions matching TRBD2. CDR3 size: 17 residues. The J segment lost 3 bases and the V segment lost 4 bases, leaving 9 bases of the junction unmatched. Germline CDR1 SGHDT, CDR2 YYEEEE. CDR3 nucleotides: TGTGCCAGCAGCCTGACGACTAGCGGGGGCCAAACAGATACGCAGTATTTT. Its protein is CASSLTTSGGQTDTQYF.

This clonotype was detected only a few times. The CDR3, as DNA: TGCAGTGCTAGTGACAGGGGGAGCTCTGGAAACACCATATATTTT. It translates to CSASDRGSSGNTIYF. The chain couples TRBV20-1 to TRBJ1-3, with 9 bases identical to TRBD1. Trimming cost V 3 bases and J 0 bases; bases outside gene matches: 3. The germline gives CDR1 DFQATT, CDR2 SNEGSKA (reference sequence). CDR3 length: 15 residues.

This clonotype was seen repeatedly, ten times or more. V usage is TRBV29-1 and J usage is TRBJ1-1; weak D call: TRBD1 (5 bases). CDR1 is SQVTM and CDR2 is ANQGSEA in the germline V gene. The V end was cut by 8 bases, the J end by 5 bases, with 15 bases between. The CDR3 is 12 residues long. The CDR3 loop reads CSPWTPGTEAFF. CDR3 in DNA: TGCAGCCCATGGACACCGGGTACTGAAGCTTTCTTT.

This clonotype came up many times. CDR3 DNA: TGTGCCATCAGTGAGTCTGACCGCCGACTAATGAACACTGAAGCTTTCTTT. This sequence encodes CAISESDRRLMNTEAFF. This chain uses TRBV10-3 with TRBJ1-1, with D unclear. Trimming pared 0 bases from V and 0 bases from J, leaving 14 bases between. The CDR3 consists of 17 residues. CDR1 is ENHRY and CDR2 is SYGVKD in the germline V gene.

The chain recombines TRBV18 with TRBJ2-5; a possible D gene is TRBD2 (5 bases). This CDR3 region has 15 residues. V lost 1 base and J 2 bases, leaving 11 bases between the germline ends. Germline CDR1 KGHSH, CDR2 LQKENI. CDR3 region: CASSPRASKQETQYF. For the CDR3, the DNA is TGTGCCAGCTCACCACGGGCTAGCAAACAAGAGACCCAGTACTTC.

This clonotype came up a few times. This chain uses TRBV28 with TRBJ2-5; 7 bases agree with TRBD1. The CDR3 loop spans 15 amino acids. The germline CDR1 and CDR2 sequences are MDHEN and SYDVKM. The trim removed 1 base at V and 5 bases at J, leaving 7 bases unmatched. Written as DNA, the CDR3 is TGTGCCAGCAGTTTATCCCGACAGGGAAGGGAGACCCAGTACTTC. Amino acid sequence: CASSLSRQGRETQYF. Full variable domain (remainder filled in from reference TRBV28 and TRBJ2-5): DVKVTQSSRYLVKRTGEKVFLECVQDMDHENMFWYRQDPGLGLRLIYFSYDVKMKEKGDIPEGYSVSREKKERFSLILESASTNQTSMYLCASSLSRQGRETQYFGPGTRLLVL.

The chain recombines TRBV28 with TRBJ1-5; D is possibly TRBD1 (5 bases). The CDR3 totals 16 residues. The germline V gene has CDR1 MDHEN and CDR2 SYDVKM. The V end lost 8 bases, the J end lost 1 base, and 18 bases lay between the germline ends. The CDR3 protein is CASSKSGSGSNQPQHF. The CDR3, as DNA: TGTGCCAGCTCCAAATCAGGGAGTGGGAGCAATCAGCCCCAGCATTTT.

The V gene is TRBV19, the J gene TRBJ2-6; no firm D call. Germline V lookup: CDR1 LNHDA, CDR2 SQIVND (reference sequence). V was clipped by 3 bases and J by 0 bases, with 12 bases between them. The CDR3 runs 17 residues. CDR3 in amino acids: CASSIQVILSGANVLTF. In DNA form, the CDR3 reads TGTGCCAGTAGTATTCAGGTCATACTCTCTGGGGCCAACGTCCTGACTTTC. The full variable domain, rest sourced from reference TRBV19 and TRBJ2-6, is DGGITQSPKYLFRKEGQNVTLSCEQNLNHDAMYWYRQDPGQGLRLIYYSQIVNDFQKGDIAEGYSVSREKKESFPLTVTSAQKNPTAFYLCASSIQVILSGANVLTFGAGSRLTVL.

This clonotype was detected a few times. V usage is TRBV10-1 and J usage is TRBJ2-3; no definite D call. V was pared by 4 bases and J by 5 bases, with 13 bases between. Per germline, CDR1 WNHNN and CDR2 SYGVQD (reference sequence). The CDR3 is made up of 14 amino acids. This chain's CDR3 is CASSAEKPGDTQYF. In nucleotides, the CDR3 is TGCGCCAGCAGTGCAGAAAAGCCCGGAGATACGCAGTATTTT.

This clonotype has just a few counts. This chain uses TRBV7-2 with TRBJ1-2; no clear D gene. Per germline, CDR1 SGHTA and CDR2 FQGNSA. Trimming left V 1 base short and J 5 bases short, with 11 bases between. The CDR3 is 14 residues long. The CDR3 nucleotides are TGTGCCAGCAGCTTAGGTGCAAGGAATTATGGCTACACCTTC. The encoded protein is CASSLGARNYGYTF.

V usage is TRBV10-3 and J usage is TRBJ2-2; 8 bases match TRBD1. The germline V gene encodes CDR1 ENHRY and CDR2 SYGVKD. The CDR3 has 16 residues. After removal of 7 bases from V and 0 bases from J, the junction contained 7 bases not matched to a gene. CDR3 region: CAIKRIQGANTGELFF. In DNA, the CDR3 is TGTGCCATCAAAAGAATACAGGGGGCGAACACCGGGGAGCTGTTTTTT.

This sequence joins TRBV4-3 and TRBJ2-6; possible D gene TRBD1, 6 bases. The CDR3 runs to 16 residues. The germline V and J ends were trimmed by 3 bases and 0 bases, with 9 bases remaining between them. Germline CDR1 is LGHNA and CDR2 is YSLEER. Here the CDR3 DNA reads TGCGCCAGCAGCCAGGACAGCAGCTCTGGGGCCAACGTCCTGACTTTC. Translating gives CASSQDSSSGANVLTF.

The CDR3 sequence is CASSFPESDTQYF. The DNA of the CDR3 is TGTGCCAGCAGTTTCCCTGAATCAGATACGCAGTATTTT. The chain recombines TRBV27 with TRBJ2-3; D is ambiguous. The V and J ends lost 3 bases and 4 bases respectively, with 8 bases between them. Germline V lookup: CDR1 MNHEY, CDR2 SMNVEV (reference sequence). This CDR3 has 13 amino acids.

This clonotype was recorded a few times. This chain joins TRBV6-1 and TRBJ2-3, with D possibly TRBD2 on 5 matching bases. The CDR3 length is 14 residues. Deletions cut 7 bases from V and 2 bases from J, with 13 bases between. Germline-derived CDR1 and CDR2 are MNHNS and SASEGT. CDR3 in amino acids: CASTGLPTTDTQYF. The CDR3 DNA is TGTGCCAGCACGGGGTTACCCACCACAGATACGCAGTATTTT.

This clonotype showed up just a few times. This chain links TRBV3-1 with TRBJ1-6; D not certain. Per germline, CDR1 LGHDT and CDR2 YNNKEL (reference sequence). The CDR3 length is 14 residues. Trimming removed 0 bases from V and 7 bases from J, with 7 bases in between. CDR3 loop: CASSQERPNSPLHF. The CDR3 nucleotides are TGTGCCAGCAGCCAAGAGAGGCCAAATTCACCCCTCCACTTT.

This clonotype was detected ten times or more. V is TRBV12-3 or TRBV12-4 and J is TRBJ2-3; D might be TRBD1 or TRBD2, each matching 5 bases. The V and J ends lost 3 bases and 0 bases respectively, with 13 bases between them. This CDR3 spans 16 amino acids. The CDR3 coding sequence is TGTGCCAGCAGTTTTTCTGGGGGTCTTAGCACAGATACGCAGTATTTT. The encoded protein is CASSFSGGLSTDTQYF.

This clonotype was counted ten times or more. The rearrangement joins TRBV27 to TRBJ2-7; no firm D call. V lost 3 bases and J lost 3, with 9 bases in between. Germline V lookup: CDR1 MNHEY, CDR2 SMNVEV (reference sequence). The CDR3 covers 13 residues. The CDR3, as DNA: TGTGCCAGCAGTTTCGGCGCAGACTACGAGCAGTACTTC. It codes for CASSFGADYEQYF.

The table lists this clonotype with a few counts. The V and J genes are TRBV28 and TRBJ2-1; 13 bases match TRBD2. The CDR3 has 17 residues. Trimming cost V 4 bases and J 0 bases; bases outside gene matches: 3. Germline V gene data show CDR1 as MDHEN and CDR2 as SYDVKM. The CDR3 DNA follows: TGTGCCAGCAGTTCGACTAGCGGGAGGAGCTCCTACAATGAGCAGTTCTTC. It encodes CASSSTSGRSSYNEQFF. Supplemented by reference TRBV28 and TRBJ2-1, the full variable domain reads DVKVTQSSRYLVKRTGEKVFLECVQDMDHENMFWYRQDPGLGLRLIYFSYDVKMKEKGDIPEGYSVSREKKERFSLILESASTNQTSMYLCASSSTSGRSSYNEQFFGPGTRLTVL.

This clonotype was recorded at least ten times. The chain employs TRBV6-1 and TRBJ2-7, with 10 bases aligning to TRBD2. Germline loops: CDR1 MNHNS, CDR2 SASEGT. J lost 4 bases, V lost 7 bases, and 13 bases had no gene match. The CDR3 length is 16 residues. The CDR3 nucleotides read TGTGCCAGCACGCCGATAGCGGGGGGCTCCGGATACGAGCAGTACTTC. This sequence encodes CASTPIAGGSGYEQYF.

This clonotype was seen a handful of times. The CDR3: CAHMRGGYNSPLHF. In nucleotides, the CDR3 is TGTGCCCATATGCGGGGGGGTTATAATTCACCCCTCCACTTT. This chain links TRBV30 with TRBJ1-6; D may be TRBD1 (5 bases). Deletions cut 8 bases from V and 4 bases from J, with 15 bases between. The germline V gene encodes CDR1 GTSNPN and CDR2 SVGIG (reference sequence). The CDR3 loop spans 14 amino acids.

This clonotype was seen many times. V and J are TRBV7-8 and TRBJ2-3; no definite D call. The CDR3 sequence is 13 residues long. CDR1 SGHVS and CDR2 FQNEAQ come from the germline V gene. Trimming stripped 5 bases from V and 6 bases from J, with 12 bases between. CDR3 sequence reads: CASSIGPHDTQYF. The CDR3 DNA reads TGTGCCAGCAGCATCGGACCTCACGATACGCAGTATTTT.

About this clonotype: It is unclear where the CDR3 begins or ends on the DNA, so no DNA is shown, and the CDR3 is as TCRdb lists it. This rearrangement joins TRBV27 to TRBJ2-1. A total of 12 residues make up the CDR3, ends included. Germline CDR1 MNHEY, CDR2 SMNVEV (reference sequence). The CDR3 loop reads CASSILGNEQFF.

This clonotype was observed a handful of times. The chain's CDR3 is CSAFSGGAFYEQFF. DNA of the CDR3: TGCAGTGCTTTTAGCGGGGGGGCATTCTATGAGCAGTTCTTC. The rearrangement joins TRBV20-1 to TRBJ2-1; 11 nucleotides agree with TRBD2. Germline CDR1 DFQATT, CDR2 SNEGSKA (reference sequence). The CDR3 runs 14 residues. With V trimmed by 5 bases and J by 8 bases, 8 bases remained unmatched.

A few counts support this clonotype. The rearrangement uses TRBV12-3 or TRBV12-4 and TRBJ2-5; the D gene is possibly TRBD1 (6 bases). CDR3 size: 14 residues. Between the trimmed V and J ends, which lost 4 bases and 2 bases, there was a span of 11 bases. CDR3 DNA: TGTGCCAGCAGTTACAGGGTGGGACAAGAGACCCAGTACTTC. Amino acids: CASSYRVGQETQYF.

The chain couples TRBV9 to TRBJ2-3, with D perhaps given as TRBD1 or TRBD2 (5 bases each). This CDR3 comprises 17 residues. Germline CDR1 is SGDLS and CDR2 is YYNGEE. V was shortened by 4 bases and J by 1 base, with 19 bases between the two germline ends. The DNA for the CDR3 is TGTGCCAGCAGCAAACAAAGTGGGATGGGGGGCACAGATACGCAGTATTTT. It translates to CASSKQSGMGGTDTQYF.

This clonotype occurred a few times. The chain has TRBV6-6 and TRBJ2-7, with D uncertain. V lost 2 bases and J lost 2, with 7 bases in between. CDR1 and CDR2 from the germline V gene are MNHNY and SVGAGI (reference sequence). The CDR3 totals 13 residues. CDR3 DNA sequence: TGTGCCAGCAGTTACCCGGATACCTACGAGCAGTACTTC. It translates to CASSYPDTYEQYF.